The next 5 T cell receptor beta chains were all read from a single sample in a study of STAT5B mutations in CD4+ large granular lymphocyte leukemia. TCRdb keeps only in-frame clones here, not all; method: immunoSEQ multiplex PCR. The repertoire consists of tens of thousands of clones, with around 67% occurring once and the leading ten covering 1.5% to 2%. The specimen sequenced was CD4+ T cells from blood buffy coats. The receptors stem from a human donor in good health.

The chain employs TRBV27 and TRBJ1-1; 7 bases map to TRBD1. Per the germline V gene, CDR1 is MNHEY and CDR2 is SMNVEV (reference sequence). CDR3 length: 18 amino acids. Germline trimming cut 6 bases from V and 3 bases from J; bases unmatched to any gene: 19. This CDR3 reads CASSSLETHQGGDTEAFF. CDR3 DNA sequence: TGTGCCAGCAGCTCGTTGGAGACTCACCAGGGGGGAGACACTGAAGCTTTCTTT.

V is TRBV7-3 and J is TRBJ2-6, with TRBD1 matching over 10 bases. V trimming: 5 bases; J trimming: 2 bases; junction bases outside the gene matches: 6. The CDR3 totals 17 residues. From germline, CDR1 is SGHTA and CDR2 FQGTGA. The CDR3 loop is CASSTGTGVAGANVLTF. The CDR3 DNA sequence: TGTGCCAGCAGCACCGGGACAGGGGTGGCTGGGGCCAACGTCCTGACTTTC.

This clone was detected a few times. The chain carries TRBV10-2 and TRBJ2-1; tentatively, D is TRBD1 or TRBD2 (5 bases each). Trimming shortened V by 5 bases and J by 10 bases, and 12 bases separated the two germline ends. The length of the CDR3 is 12 residues. The germline V gene has CDR1 WSHSY and CDR2 SAAADI. CDR3 bases: TGCGCCAGCAGTCGGGACCTACGGGAGCAGTTCTTC. Its protein is CASSRDLREQFF.

The CDR3 here is CASSLVGGLNTEAFF. In DNA, the CDR3 is TGTGCCAGCAGCTTAGTCGGGGGCCTGAACACTGAAGCTTTCTTT. The rearrangement links TRBV7-3 to TRBJ1-1; a weak D match, TRBD1 (6 bases). Germline V lookup: CDR1 SGHTA, CDR2 FQGTGA. Trimming took off 2 bases at V and 0 bases at J, with 10 bases between the two ends. This CDR3 comprises 15 residues.

The chain carries TRBV5-4 and TRBJ2-7; D unclear. Germline V gene sequence: CDR1 SGHNT, CDR2 YYREEE (reference sequence). The V end lost 5 bases, the J end lost 6 bases, and 12 bases lay between the germline ends. The CDR3 contains 12 residues. This chain's CDR3 is CASRKDGSEQYF. In DNA, the CDR3 is TGTGCCAGCAGAAAGGACGGCTCCGAGCAGTACTTC.